Listed below are T cell receptor beta chains from one sample, sequenced in a study of blood T cell repertoires in COVID-19. Here immunoSEQ multiplex PCR was the method, and the copy in TCRdb shows in-frame clones only, minus some. The profile shows under 200,000 clones, 79% of them singletons. Sequenced sample: peripheral blood. The receptors shown here come from a man aged 55 to 69 with active or convalescent COVID-19. CDR3s include the opening cysteine and the closing phenylalanine or tryptophan. D genes are given only for firm matches. Expanded clones get a size class; other rows say once, few or many, or leave the size out.

clone size	V gene	J gene	D gene	CDR3 protein	CDR3 DNA
.	TRBV7-2	TRBJ2-1	.	CASSPTRVEQFF	TGTGCCAGCAGCCCCACTAGGGTAGAGCAGTTCTTC
.	TRBV5-1	TRBJ2-1	TRBD1	CASSPDRVNEQFF	TGCGCCAGCAGCCCGGACAGGGTAAATGAGCAGTTCTTC
once	TRBV7-9	TRBJ1-5	.	CASSNGQEVYGAQHF	TGTGCCAGCAGCAATGGGCAGGAGGTTTATGGGGCCCAGCATTTT
.	TRBV4-3	TRBJ2-7	TRBD2	CASSQDKAGLTEQYF	TGCGCCAGCAGCCAAGATAAAGCGGGACTTACCGAGCAGTACTTC
.	TRBV6-2/TRBV6-3	TRBJ1-1	.	CASSYLPPRAEAFF	TGTGCCAGCAGTTACTTACCGCCCCGCGCTGAAGCTTTCTTT
.	TRBV28	TRBJ2-2	TRBD1	CASRGTGNTGELFF	TGTGCCAGCAGGGGGACAGGTAACACCGGGGAGCTGTTTTTT
.	TRBV19	TRBJ2-5	.	CASSWGGVGTQYF	TGTGCCAGTAGTTGGGGGGGCGTCGGGACCCAGTACTTC
few	TRBV7-9	TRBJ2-2	.	CASSLARGTGELFF	TGTGCCAGCAGCTTAGCAAGGGGTACCGGGGAGCTGTTTTTT
.	TRBV7-8	TRBJ2-3	TRBD2	CASSLRNPGGADTQYF	TGTGCCAGCAGCTTACGGAATCCGGGAGGTGCAGATACGCAGTATTTT
once	TRBV13	TRBJ2-7	.	CASSLGRIATYEQYF	TGTGCCAGCAGCTTGGGGCGGATCGCTACCTACGAGCAGTACTTC
.	TRBV7-3	TRBJ2-5	TRBD2	CASSFSGRAGETQYF	TGTGCCAGCAGCTTTAGCGGGAGGGCGGGGGAGACCCAGTACTTC
few	TRBV4-1	TRBJ1-2	.	CASSQEDRGYGYTF	TGCGCCAGCAGCCAAGAGGACAGAGGTTATGGCTACACCTTC